This T cell receptor beta chain was identified in a study of blood T cell repertoires in COVID-19. The wider study: PBMCs, B-cell-depleted T cells, or T cells provided the cDNA or gDNA that made up the material.

In the original processing: Amplifying reference gene primers gave estimates of nucleated cell counts. Data came from immunoSEQ multiplex PCR; TCRdb stores just in-frame clones and leaves some out. V and J calls plus clone size are reproduced from that table; the DNA served to infer D and trimming. The table includes roughly 100,000 clones, about 90% detected once. The specimen sequenced was peripheral blood. This TCR was sampled from a human donor in a cohort sampled during active COVID-19.

In DNA form, the CDR3 reads TGTGCCAGCAGCTTGGGGGCGAGTAGGGGGCCGAATCAGCCCCAGCATTTT. Translated: CASSLGASRGPNQPQHF. The rearrangement links TRBV5-6 to TRBJ1-5; 7 nucleotides agree with TRBD1. Germline V gene sequence: CDR1 SGHDT, CDR2 YYEEEE. The junction had 10 bases not matched to a gene; V was cut back by 0 bases and J by 4 bases. This CDR3 has 17 residues.